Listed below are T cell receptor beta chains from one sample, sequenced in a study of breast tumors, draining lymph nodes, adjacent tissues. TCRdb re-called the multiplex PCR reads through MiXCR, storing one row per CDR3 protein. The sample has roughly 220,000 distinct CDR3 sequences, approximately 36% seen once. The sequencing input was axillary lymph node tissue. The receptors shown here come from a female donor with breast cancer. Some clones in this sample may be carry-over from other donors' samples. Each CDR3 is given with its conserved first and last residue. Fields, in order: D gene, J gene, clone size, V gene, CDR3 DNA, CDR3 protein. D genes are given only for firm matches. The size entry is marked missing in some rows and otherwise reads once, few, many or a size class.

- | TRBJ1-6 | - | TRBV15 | TGTGCCACCAGCAGGCCTAAGGGGTATGCTTCACCCCTCCACTTT | CATSRPKGYASPLHF
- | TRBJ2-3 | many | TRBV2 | TGTGCCGGGGCCTTATTGGAGGGCACAGATACGCAGTATTTT | CAGALLEGTDTQYF
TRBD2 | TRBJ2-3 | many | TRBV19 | TGTGCCAGTAGTATATTGAGGCTAGCGGGAGGCACAGATACGCAGTATTTT | CASSILRLAGGTDTQYF
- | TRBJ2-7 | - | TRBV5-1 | TGCGCCAGCAGCTTGGAGGCGGGACAGCACTACGAGCAGTACTTC | CASSLEAGQHYEQYF
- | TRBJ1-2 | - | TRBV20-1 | TGCAGTGCTAGAGATCGTAGGGGCGGGGCTGGCTACACCTTC | CSARDRRGGAGYTF
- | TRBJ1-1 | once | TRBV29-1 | TGCAGCGTTGTTGGAGCTCCGCCTATTGAAGCTTTCTTT | CSVVGAPPIEAFF
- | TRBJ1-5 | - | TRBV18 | TGTGCCAGCTCACCGATGACAGGTCCCCAGCATTTT | CASSPMTGPQHF
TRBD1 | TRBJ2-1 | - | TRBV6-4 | TGTGCCAGCAGTCACGACAGGGGCCACTCCAATGAGCAGTTCTTC | CASSHDRGHSNEQFF
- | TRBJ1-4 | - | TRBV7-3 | TGTGCCAGCAGCGAAGGGGGACCGGCAAGAGAAAAACTGTTTTTT | CASSEGGPAREKLFF
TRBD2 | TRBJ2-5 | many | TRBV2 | TGTGCCACCACCAGGGGACTCGGGACTAGCGGGAGAGGGGCCCAAGAGACCCAGTACTTC | CATTRGLGTSGRGAQETQYF
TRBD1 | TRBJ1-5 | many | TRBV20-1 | TGCAGTGCTAACAGGGGCCGGTTCGGTAGCAATCAGCCCCAGCATTTT | CSANRGRFGSNQPQHF